Presented here are 27 T cell receptor beta chains from one specimen sequenced in a study of regulatory T cells in long-lasting Graves disease. For TCR beta, libraries came from iRepertoire HTBI primers and Arm-PCR of CDR3 regions. TCRdb itself ran the multiplex PCR reads through MiXCR, one entry per CDR3 protein. The table has fewer than 550,000 distinct CDR3 sequences, about 22% seen once. The time point was: persistent/refractory GD, antithyroid drugs over 5 years with positive TRAb. PBMC-derived RNA was used for the TCR library. Here the sequenced sample was peripheral blood mononuclear cells (PBMCs), taken when the disease was refractory, from a patient treated with antithyroid drugs. These receptors were obtained from a female donor with Graves disease.

The V and J genes are TRBV12-3 or TRBV12-4 and TRBJ2-7; 10 bases are shared with TRBD2. J lost 3 bases, V lost 3 bases, and 11 bases had no gene match. The CDR3 sequence is 17 residues long. The CDR3 region has the DNA TGTGCCAGCAGTTTTGGGCTAGCGGGAGCGTGGGTCTACGAGCAGTACTTC. Translating it yields CASSFGLAGAWVYEQYF.

This clonotype has ten or more counts. The J gene is TRBJ2-7, the V gene TRBV28; D not resolved. V was trimmed by 6 bases and J by 2 bases, leaving 11 bases between them. The CDR3 covers 13 residues. Germline CDR1 and CDR2: MDHEN and SYDVKM. Written as DNA, the CDR3 is TGTGCCAGCAGCGTCCAGCAACCCTACGAGCAGTACTTC. Its protein product is CASSVQQPYEQYF.

The CDR3 spells CASSFLAGTARETQYF. For the CDR3, the DNA is TGTGCCAGCAGCTTTCTAGCGGGGACCGCGCGGGAGACCCAGTACTTC. The chain couples TRBV5-6 to TRBJ2-5; 9 bases map to TRBD2. Germline V gene lookup returns CDR1 SGHDT and CDR2 YYEEEE. Germline trimming cut 2 bases from V and 5 bases from J; bases unmatched to any gene: 10. This CDR3 comprises 16 residues.

This clonotype was detected a few times. This chain joins TRBV6-1 and TRBJ1-4; D is perhaps TRBD1 (6 bases). The V end lost 7 bases, the J end lost 0 bases, and 12 bases lay between the germline ends. The CDR3 covers 15 residues. The V gene's germline CDR1 is MNHNS and CDR2 SASEGT. The CDR3 DNA is TGTGCCAGCAAGCAGGGGTATGCAACTAATGAAAAACTGTTTTTT. Amino acid sequence: CASKQGYATNEKLFF.

V usage is TRBV19 and J usage is TRBJ1-1; weak D call: TRBD1 (6 bases). This CDR3 contains 17 residues. V was clipped by 3 bases and J by 2 bases, with 19 bases between them. Per germline, CDR1 LNHDA and CDR2 SQIVND (reference sequence). The chain's CDR3 is CASSMGALRVLNTEAFF. The CDR3 coding sequence is TGTGCCAGTAGTATGGGGGCGTTGAGGGTCCTTAACACTGAAGCTTTCTTT. The complete variable domain, with remaining parts taken from reference TRBV19 and TRBJ1-1, reads DGGITQSPKYLFRKEGQNVTLSCEQNLNHDAMYWYRQDPGQGLRLIYYSQIVNDFQKGDIAEGYSVSREKKESFPLTVTSAQKNPTAFYLCASSMGALRVLNTEAFFGQGTRLTVV.

The table lists this clonotype with many counts. The V and J genes are TRBV7-9 and TRBJ2-6, with 11 bases fitting TRBD1. V shed 4 bases, J shed 1 base, and the junction held 0 bases outside the gene matches. The V gene's germline CDR1 is SEHNR and CDR2 FQNEAQ (reference sequence). The CDR3 is 16 residues long. CDR3 sequence: CASSWDRGSGANVLTF. DNA of the CDR3: TGTGCCAGCAGCTGGGACAGGGGGTCTGGGGCCAACGTCCTGACTTTC.

Ten or more counts support this clonotype. The V and J genes are TRBV2 and TRBJ2-7; 8 bases fit TRBD2. The V gene end was trimmed by 4 bases and the J gene end by 3 bases; junction bases not matched to a gene: 20. The CDR3 is 19 amino acids. CDR1 is SNHLY and CDR2 is FYNNEI in the germline V gene. CDR3 region: CASSGGGPRLASRYYEQYF. The CDR3 DNA reads as TGTGCCAGCAGTGGAGGGGGGCCAAGACTAGCGAGTAGATACTACGAGCAGTACTTC.

This clonotype was recorded a few times. The rearrangement joins TRBV29-1 to TRBJ1-1; D gene unclear. The V gene's germline CDR1 is SQVTM and CDR2 ANQGSEA. This CDR3 is 13 amino acids long. The V gene lost 6 bases and the J gene lost 0 bases, with 11 bases spanning the gap. CDR3 bases: TGCAGCGTCGCGAGACCCTTGAACACTGAAGCTTTCTTT. Amino acid sequence: CSVARPLNTEAFF.

This clonotype was detected ten times or more. V and J are TRBV12-3 or TRBV12-4 and TRBJ1-1; no reliable D call. CDR3 length: 13 amino acids. Deletions cut 3 bases from V and 1 base from J, with 6 bases between. CDR3 sequence (DNA): TGTGCCAGCAGTTTTTATGGGAACACTGAAGCTTTCTTT. It translates to CASSFYGNTEAFF.

The chain carries TRBV5-6 and TRBJ2-7; D uncertain. Germline assignment: CDR1 SGHDT and CDR2 YYEEEE. This CDR3 has 12 amino acids. Trimming stripped 4 bases from V and 4 bases from J, with 9 bases between. The CDR3 DNA follows: TGTGCCAGCAGCACACTAATGTACGAGCAGTACTTC. This gives the protein CASSTLMYEQYF.

V is TRBV20-1 and J is TRBJ2-7; 7 nucleotides line up with TRBD1. The germline CDR1 and CDR2 sequences are DFQATT and SNEGSKA (reference sequence). With 0 bases clipped from V and 4 bases from J, the junction kept 3 bases outside the gene matches. CDR3 length: 13 residues. The chain's CDR3 is CSARDQGVYEQYF. The CDR3 DNA reads as TGCAGTGCTAGAGATCAGGGGGTGTACGAGCAGTACTTC.

This clonotype was observed a few times. The rearrangement joins TRBV20-1 to TRBJ2-2; D is perhaps TRBD2 (6 bases). The V gene lost 6 bases and the J gene lost 0 bases, with 14 bases spanning the gap. The CDR3 loop spans 15 amino acids. Germline loops: CDR1 DFQATT, CDR2 SNEGSKA (reference sequence). The CDR3 here is CSAKGTSSNTGELFF. The CDR3 nucleotides are TGCAGTGCGAAGGGGACTTCCTCGAACACCGGGGAGCTGTTTTTT.

This clonotype was recorded many times. V usage is TRBV7-8 and J usage is TRBJ1-1, with unresolved D. The V end lost 5 bases, the J end lost 1 base, and 8 bases lay between the germline ends. This CDR3 spans 13 amino acids. CDR1 and CDR2 from the germline V gene are SGHVS and FQNEAQ. The CDR3 DNA sequence: TGTGCCAGCAGCAAAGGACCGAACACTGAAGCTTTCTTT. It yields the protein CASSKGPNTEAFF.

V gene TRBV4-1 combines with J gene TRBJ2-7; D might be TRBD2 (6 bases). Per germline, CDR1 MGHRA and CDR2 YSYEKL. The CDR3 covers 15 residues. Trimming pared 0 bases from V and 7 bases from J, leaving 16 bases between. CDR3 loop: CASSQDPGGTSEQYF. The CDR3 DNA follows: TGCGCCAGCAGCCAAGACCCCGGGGGAACCTCTGAGCAGTACTTC.

This clonotype was seen a few times. The genes are TRBV24-1 and TRBJ1-5, with a weak D call TRBD1 (6 bases). The CDR3 extends over 15 amino acids. From germline, CDR1 is KGHDR and CDR2 SFDVKD. Trimming took off 2 bases at V and 2 bases at J, with 9 bases between the two ends. The CDR3 coding sequence is TGTGCCACCAGTGATTCAGGGGAGGGCAATCAGCCCCAGCATTTT. Its protein is CATSDSGEGNQPQHF.

This clonotype was seen ten or more times. The V and J genes are TRBV7-2 and TRBJ2-5; no definite D call. Trimming removed 0 bases from V and 1 base from J, with 6 bases in between. Germline V gene lookup returns CDR1 SGHTA and CDR2 FQGNSA. The CDR3 consists of 14 residues. CDR3 in amino acids: CASSLAASQETQYF. For the CDR3, the DNA is TGTGCCAGCAGCTTAGCGGCCAGCCAAGAGACCCAGTACTTC.

As to this clonotype: This clone may be a read error of a much larger clone one base away. Here the CDR3 reads CASSYGGVTGELSF. DNA of the CDR3: TGTGCCAGCAGTTATGGGGGCGTTACCGGGGAGCTGTCTTTT. The chain combines TRBV6-9 with TRBJ2-2; perhaps TRBD1 as D (6 bases). CDR3 length: 14 residues. Germline loops: CDR1 MNHGY, CDR2 SVAAGI.

This clonotype was observed a few times. The chain joins TRBV4-1 to TRBJ1-2; weak D call: TRBD1 (6 bases). Germline loops: CDR1 MGHRA, CDR2 YSYEKL. This CDR3 spans 15 amino acids. Trimming stripped 1 base from V and 6 bases from J, with 15 bases between. As DNA, the CDR3 is TGCGCCAGCAGCCAAGTGAACAGGGACCCCGATGGCTACACCTTC. This encodes CASSQVNRDPDGYTF.

Only a few counts were recorded for this clonotype. The V and J genes are TRBV29-1 and TRBJ1-1; D is unclear. CDR3 length: 11 residues. Germline CDR1 and CDR2: SQVTM and ANQGSEA. V was cut by 5 bases and J by 7 bases, with 11 bases left in between. The DNA for the CDR3 is TGCAGCGTTCGGGGAGGACTTGAAGCTTTCTTT. Protein product: CSVRGGLEAFF.

This clonotype came up a few times. V is TRBV5-1 and J is TRBJ2-7; 10 bases align to TRBD1. This CDR3 is 16 amino acids long. The V gene's germline CDR1 is SGHRS and CDR2 YFSETQ. V was pared by 4 bases and J by 1 base, with 8 bases of the junction left unmatched. The CDR3 DNA sequence: TGCGCCAGCAGCGCAACCCCGGACAGGGGGTCCTACGAGCAGTACTTC. This codes for CASSATPDRGSYEQYF.

The sample holds a few counts of this clonotype. V gene TRBV7-9 combines with J gene TRBJ1-6; D unclear. Germline V gene lookup returns CDR1 SEHNR and CDR2 FQNEAQ (reference sequence). The CDR3 length is 15 residues. V was cut by 3 bases and J by 7 bases, with 13 bases left in between. CDR3 in amino acids: CASSFVSVGNSPLHF. CDR3 coding DNA: TGTGCCAGCAGCTTCGTTAGCGTGGGAAATTCACCCCTCCACTTT.

This clonotype was seen ten or more times. The V call is TRBV7-2, the J call TRBJ1-6, with D perhaps matching TRBD1 (5 bases). Germline CDR1 SGHTA, CDR2 FQGNSA. This CDR3 has 14 amino acids. V lost 1 base, J lost 8 bases, and 9 bases lay in between. CDR3 bases: TGTGCCAGCAGCTTAGTAGGGGATTATTCACCCCTCCACTTT. It translates to CASSLVGDYSPLHF. Based on the CDR3 plus reference TRBV7-2 and TRBJ1-6, the full variable domain is GAGVSQSPSNKVTEKGKDVELRCDPISGHTALYWYRQSLGQGLEFLIYFQGNSAPDKSGLPSDRFSAERTGGSVSTLTIQRTQQEDSAVYLCASSLVGDYSPLHFGNGTRLTVT.

The chain joins TRBV3-1 to TRBJ1-2; D uncertain. Germline V lookup: CDR1 LGHDT, CDR2 YNNKEL (reference sequence). This CDR3 has 13 residues. Trimming removed 0 bases from V and 4 bases from J, with 6 bases in between. The CDR3, as DNA: TGTGCCAGCAGCCAAGATTCCTCCTATGGCTACACCTTC. It codes for CASSQDSSYGYTF.

This clonotype showed up just a few times. The chain links TRBV30 to TRBJ2-7, with 9 bases aligning to TRBD1. The trim removed 5 bases at V and 5 bases at J, leaving 4 bases unmatched. CDR1 is GTSNPN, CDR2 SVGIG, per germline (reference sequence). This CDR3 is 12 amino acids long. The CDR3 sequence is CAWGQGNHEQYF. CDR3 in DNA: TGTGCCTGGGGACAGGGGAACCACGAGCAGTACTTC.

The J gene is TRBJ1-1, the V gene TRBV6-1, with 9 bases lining up with TRBD1. Germline V lookup: CDR1 MNHNS, CDR2 SASEGT. J lost 2 bases, V lost 7 bases, and 5 bases had no gene match. This CDR3 has 14 amino acids. The CDR3, as DNA: TGTGCCAGCAACCGGGACAGGGTAAACACTGAAGCTTTCTTT. It is translated as CASNRDRVNTEAFF.

The V and J genes are TRBV24-1 and TRBJ2-5; 14 bases fit TRBD2. CDR3 length equals 17 residues. The germline V gene has CDR1 KGHDR and CDR2 SFDVKD. J was trimmed by 6 bases and V by 6 bases; bases with no gene match: 11. The CDR3 reads CATSSPGTSGSRKTQYF. For the CDR3, the DNA is TGTGCCACCAGTTCCCCCGGGACTAGCGGGAGTCGGAAGACCCAGTACTTC.

This sequence joins TRBV18 and TRBJ2-5; 7 bases map to TRBD1. V lost 1 base, J lost 0 bases, and 5 bases stayed unmatched. This CDR3 comprises 16 residues. Per the germline V gene, CDR1 is KGHSH and CDR2 is LQKENI. CDR3 amino acids: CASSPQGAINQETQYF. CDR3 sequence (DNA): TGTGCCAGCTCACCACAGGGGGCGATCAACCAAGAGACCCAGTACTTC. Complete variable domain (other parts from reference TRBV18 and TRBJ2-5): NAGVMQNPRHLVRRRGQEARLRCSPMKGHSHVYWYRQLPEEGLKFMVYLQKENIIDESGMPKERFSAEFPKEGPSILRIQQVVRGDSAAYFCASSPQGAINQETQYFGPGTRLLVL.